The 5 T cell receptor beta chains given below trace back to one sample, sequenced in a study of CD8+ T cells in alopecia areata. In each case, RNA was isolated and then reverse transcribed into cDNA as the sequencing template. This table comes from immunoSEQ multiplex PCR, and its TCRdb copy is limited to in-frame clones, with some not included. The table records some 200,000 clones, about 61% of them present only once. The source material was CD8+ T cells sorted from blood. The receptors were sampled from a human donor in good health.

The rearrangement uses TRBV2 and TRBJ2-3; TRBD2 aligns across 12 bases. The CDR3 is made up of 15 amino acids. Germline CDR1 SNHLY, CDR2 FYNNEI. V shed 7 bases and J 2 bases; nucleotides not matched to a gene: 4. The CDR3 protein is CASTRLAGDTDTQYF. CDR3 nucleotides: TGTGCCAGCACCCGACTAGCGGGGGACACAGATACGCAGTATTTT. Supplemented by reference TRBV2 and TRBJ2-3, the full variable domain reads EPEVTQTPSHQVTQMGQEVILRCVPISNHLYFYWYRQILGQKVEFLVSFYNNEISEKSEIFDDQFSVERPDGSNFTLKIRSTKLEDSAMYFCASTRLAGDTDTQYFGPGTRLTVL.

The chain has TRBV4-1 and TRBJ2-7; D is ambiguous. Germline V gene data show CDR1 as MGHRA and CDR2 as YSYEKL. Between the trimmed V and J ends, which lost 1 base and 4 bases, there was a span of 8 bases. The CDR3 consists of 13 residues. The CDR3 is CASSQGGEYEQYF. CDR3 nucleotides: TGCGCCAGCAGCCAAGGAGGAGAATACGAGCAGTACTTC.

The sample holds a few counts of this clone. CDR3 in amino acids: CASSIWNRGHTEAFF. Here the CDR3 DNA reads TGTGCCAGTAGTATCTGGAACAGGGGGCACACTGAAGCTTTCTTT. The chain employs TRBV19 and TRBJ1-1, with 9 bases identical to TRBD1. Germline assignment: CDR1 LNHDA and CDR2 SQIVND (reference sequence). The V and J ends lost 3 bases and 3 bases, in that order; junction bases with no gene match: 5. CDR3 length equals 15 residues. Full variable domain (outside the CDR3, taken from reference TRBV19 and TRBJ1-1): DGGITQSPKYLFRKEGQNVTLSCEQNLNHDAMYWYRQDPGQGLRLIYYSQIVNDFQKGDIAEGYSVSREKKESFPLTVTSAQKNPTAFYLCASSIWNRGHTEAFFGQGTRLTVV.

This clone was picked up a small number of times. The genes are TRBV4-1 and TRBJ2-2; D is possibly TRBD1 (6 bases). Germline V gene sequence: CDR1 MGHRA, CDR2 YSYEKL. V was clipped by 6 bases and J by 1 base, with 9 bases between them. This CDR3 comprises 14 residues. The CDR3 nucleotides are TGCGCCAGCAGTCCGGGACAGAACACCGGGGAGCTGTTTTTT. Translating it yields CASSPGQNTGELFF.

V usage is TRBV5-1 and J usage is TRBJ1-1; D uncertain. Deletions cut 1 base from V and 0 bases from J, with 7 bases between. CDR1 and CDR2 from the germline V gene are SGHRS and YFSETQ. This CDR3 is built from 14 residues. The CDR3 loop is CASSLRTVNTEAFF. DNA for the CDR3: TGCGCCAGCAGCTTGAGAACGGTGAACACTGAAGCTTTCTTT.